This TCR beta chain was captured in a study of blood T cells in healthy people across ages. Study-wide results and caveats: Diversity was higher, and naive CD4+ cells more numerous, in long-lived donors than in aged donors. Strongly correlated with naive T cell percentage was TCR beta diversity.

Details on this clonotype: Its target is not known.

Alongside a J-beta primer mix, a sample-barcoded 5' primer served in a second PCR lasting 7 to 11 cycles. Template switching added a 12-random-nucleotide identifier to every cDNA molecule. Paired-end reads containing CDR3 totaled no fewer than 2.5 million for each sample. MiXCR was run by TCRdb on the 5' RACE reads, yielding one entry per CDR3 protein. The sample contains some 1.5 million distinct CDR3 sequences, roughly 27% of which appear only once. This clonotype was obtained from a woman in her thirties in good health. The source material was blood.

DNA for the CDR3: TGCAGTGCTAGGGGGGACACCGCCTCTGGAAACACCATATATTTT. The encoded protein is CSARGDTASGNTIYF. The chain carries TRBV20-1 and TRBJ1-3, with TRBD1 as a possible D gene (6 bases). V was clipped by 3 bases and J by 0 bases, with 12 bases between them. Germline V gene data show CDR1 as DFQATT and CDR2 as SNEGSKA (reference sequence). The CDR3 length is 15 residues.